Each of the 22 T cell receptor beta chains below was sequenced from the same sample in a study of blood T cells in healthy people across ages. The use of a sample-barcoded 5' primer and a J-beta primer mix characterized a second PCR of roughly 6 to 12 cycles. TCRdb re-called the 5' RACE reads through MiXCR, storing one row per CDR3 protein. The data contain around 1,000,000 distinct CDR3 sequences, about 23% of them singletons. These same records also appear under a second study, on T cells of mothers and their children.

Sequenced sample: blood. Receptor source: a girl aged 2-10 years in good health.

This chain links TRBV5-1 with TRBJ2-5; 12 bases fit TRBD1. Losses at the gene ends were 4 bases for V and 5 bases for J; bases not matched to a gene: 6. The CDR3 totals 15 residues. Germline V lookup: CDR1 SGHRS, CDR2 YFSETQ. CDR3 nucleotides: TGCGCCAGCAGCGCCGGGACAGGGGGCTTGGAGACCCAGTACTTC. This encodes CASSAGTGGLETQYF.

This clonotype was recorded once. The chain links TRBV7-9 to TRBJ1-2; tentatively, D is TRBD1 (5 bases). V lost 3 bases to trimming and J lost 8 bases, with 16 bases between them. The CDR3 is 14 residues long. Looked up from germline, CDR1 is SEHNR and CDR2 is FQNEAQ (reference sequence). The DNA for the CDR3 is TGTGCCAGCAGCTTTTCAAGGGGAACTATGGGCTACACCTTC. Protein: CASSFSRGTMGYTF.

The rearrangement uses TRBV6-6 and TRBJ2-5, with 9 bases fitting TRBD1. The ends lost 7 bases at V and 5 bases at J; junction bases unmatched: 14. This CDR3 is built from 16 residues. Germline V lookup: CDR1 MNHNY, CDR2 SVGAGI (reference sequence). Here the CDR3 reads CASTLYLQGAAETQYF. The DNA of the CDR3 is TGTGCCAGCACCCTATATTTACAGGGGGCGGCGGAGACCCAGTACTTC.

This clonotype was detected a few times. This chain links TRBV5-5 with TRBJ1-1; D is unresolved. V was clipped by 6 bases and J by 8 bases, with 17 bases between them. Germline-derived CDR1 and CDR2 are SGHKS and YYEKEE (reference sequence). This CDR3 region has 13 residues. CDR3 amino acids: CASTVGPGTEAFF. The CDR3 DNA is TGTGCCAGCACCGTTGGACCGGGCACCGAAGCTTTCTTT.

This clonotype was seen a few times. The chain links TRBV9 to TRBJ2-7, with D possibly matching TRBD2 (6 bases). The CDR3 length is 16 residues. Trimming took off 0 bases at V and 4 bases at J, with 17 bases between the two ends. From germline, CDR1 is SGDLS and CDR2 YYNGEE. The CDR3 coding sequence is TGTGCCAGCAGCGTAGGTCGGGAGCTTGGGATTTACGAGCAGTACTTC. It codes for CASSVGRELGIYEQYF.

The table lists this clonotype with a few counts. The chain links TRBV7-9 to TRBJ2-1; no firm D call. CDR1 and CDR2 (germline): SEHNR, FQNEAQ (reference sequence). Between the trimmed V and J ends, which lost 4 bases and 2 bases, there was a span of 3 bases. This CDR3 has 12 amino acids. CDR3: CASSWPYNEQFF. The CDR3 nucleotides are TGTGCCAGCAGCTGGCCCTACAATGAGCAGTTCTTC.

This clonotype was seen only once. The V gene is TRBV12-3 or TRBV12-4, the J gene TRBJ2-1; TRBD2 is a possible D gene (6 bases). V was pared by 3 bases and J by 1 base, with 10 bases between. This CDR3 region has 15 residues. The chain's CDR3 is CASSFALASYNEQFF. The CDR3 DNA follows: TGTGCCAGCAGTTTCGCGCTAGCGTCCTACAATGAGCAGTTCTTC.

The rearrangement links TRBV25-1 to TRBJ1-1; D perhaps matches TRBD1 (5 bases). Trimming shortened V by 7 bases and J by 0 bases, and 12 bases separated the two germline ends. This CDR3 comprises 14 residues. Germline V gene data show CDR1 as MGHDK and CDR2 as SYGVNS. CDR3 bases: TGTGCCAGCATTTCGGGGGTTTTGAACACTGAAGCTTTCTTT. Translating it yields CASISGVLNTEAFF. Variable domain in full (rest from reference TRBV25-1 and TRBJ1-1): EADIYQTPRYLVIGTGKKITLECSQTMGHDKMYWYQQDPGMELHLIHYSYGVNSTEKGDLSSESTVSRIRTEHFPLTLESARPSHTSQYLCASISGVLNTEAFFGQGTRLTVV.

The CDR3 reads CASSLWTAGQGGLGYEQYF. In DNA, the CDR3 is TGTGCCAGCAGCTTATGGACCGCCGGACAGGGGGGTTTGGGCTACGAGCAGTACTTC. V and J are TRBV11-1 and TRBJ2-5, with 10 bases that match TRBD1. The end of the DNA aligns better with TRBJ2-7, so the J call may be wrong. Germline CDR1 is SGHAT and CDR2 is FQDESV (reference sequence). The CDR3 totals 19 residues.

A note on this clonotype: A read error may account for a junction end that differs from germline. The chain links TRBV12-5 to TRBJ1-1; 9 bases match TRBD1. Germline assignment: CDR1 LGHNT and CDR2 FRNRAP. The CDR3 extends over 14 amino acids. The CDR3 DNA reads as TGCGCTAGTGGTTTCGGGACAGGGCTGGATGAAGCTTTCTTT. Its protein product is CASGFGTGLDEAFF. The entire variable domain, with the rest obtained from reference TRBV12-5 and TRBJ1-1, is as follows: DARVTQTPRHKVTEMGQEVTMRCQPILGHNTVFWYRQTMMQGLELLAYFRNRAPLDDSGMPKDRFSAEMPDATLATLKIQPSEPRDSAVYFCASGFGTGLDEAFFGQGTRLTVV.

The V call is TRBV28, the J call TRBJ1-2; D not certain. The germline V gene has CDR1 MDHEN and CDR2 SYDVKM. V shed 5 bases and J shed 8 bases, with 9 bases lying between them. This CDR3 comprises 11 residues. The CDR3 spells CASSTIHGYTF. The CDR3 coding sequence is TGTGCCAGCAGTACCATACACGGCTACACCTTC.

The rearrangement joins TRBV27 to TRBJ2-7, with 8 bases matching TRBD1. CDR1 MNHEY and CDR2 SMNVEV come from the germline V gene (reference sequence). V lost 3 bases and J lost 2; bases outside the gene matches: 12. This CDR3 contains 17 residues. The CDR3 protein is CASSFPPDRGRPYEQYF. The CDR3 DNA reads TGTGCCAGCAGTTTCCCCCCCGACAGGGGCAGGCCCTACGAGCAGTACTTC.

This clonotype was seen a few times. The chain combines TRBV7-6 with TRBJ1-1; D gene unclear. The germline gives CDR1 SGHVS, CDR2 FNYEAQ. The CDR3 contains 13 residues. V shed 4 bases and J shed 6 bases, with 12 bases lying between them. The CDR3 bases are TGTGCCAGCAGCTGTTTATCAGACCCTGAAGCTTTCTTT. Encoded protein: CASSCLSDPEAFF.

The sample holds a few counts of this clonotype. The chain employs TRBV11-2 and TRBJ2-7; D possibly corresponds to TRBD2 (5 bases). V dropped 5 bases and J dropped 9 bases, with 14 bases sitting between them. Germline V lookup: CDR1 SGHAT, CDR2 FQNNGV. CDR3 length: 12 amino acids. DNA for the CDR3: TGTGCCAGCAGCCTAGGAGGCGGTGGGCAGTACTTC. Encoded protein: CASSLGGGGQYF.

This clonotype was detected only a few times. The chain recombines TRBV29-1 with TRBJ2-2; a weak D match, TRBD1 (6 bases). Germline V CDR1 and CDR2: SQVTM, ANQGSEA. V was trimmed by 4 bases and J by 5 bases, leaving 8 bases between them. The CDR3 loop spans 12 amino acids. The CDR3 protein is CSVVDSTGELFF. As DNA, the CDR3 is TGCAGCGTTGTGGACAGTACCGGGGAGCTGTTTTTT.

This clonotype has a handful of counts. The genes are TRBV29-1 and TRBJ2-5; D might be TRBD1 or TRBD2, each matching 5 bases. Germline loops: CDR1 SQVTM, CDR2 ANQGSEA. The CDR3 is made up of 11 amino acids. With 7 bases removed from V and 4 bases from J, the gap between germline ends came to 10 bases. This CDR3 is CSGGPGETQYF. In DNA, the CDR3 is TGCAGCGGGGGACCTGGAGAGACCCAGTACTTC.

The chain couples TRBV7-2 to TRBJ1-1; 7 nucleotides agree with TRBD1. The CDR3 covers 15 residues. Germline loops: CDR1 SGHTA, CDR2 FQGNSA. Trimming took 7 bases from V and 7 from J; bases not matched to a gene: 15. The CDR3 DNA follows: TGTGCCAGCATCTATTCCCGGACAGGTAAAAGTGAAGCTTTCTTT. Its protein is CASIYSRTGKSEAFF.

There are a few counts of this clonotype. The chain carries TRBV12-3 or TRBV12-4 and TRBJ2-3; 7 bases map to TRBD1. The length of the CDR3 is 16 residues. J lost 6 bases, V lost 1 base, and 10 bases had no gene match. CDR3 bases: TGTGCCAGCAGTTTAGGGCAGGGGGTGGCTCAGGATACGCAGTATTTT. Protein: CASSLGQGVAQDTQYF.

The chain joins TRBV12-3 or TRBV12-4 to TRBJ1-1; D gene unclear. V was cut by 8 bases and J by 9 bases, with 10 bases left in between. The CDR3 is 10 amino acids. CDR3 nucleotides: TGTGCCAGCGGTCTCTCCCAAGCTTTCTTT. This sequence encodes CASGLSQAFF.

The chain joins TRBV3-1 to TRBJ2-5; D unresolved. Trimming left V 0 bases short and J 13 bases short, with 15 bases between. This CDR3 has 13 amino acids. Germline-derived CDR1 and CDR2 are LGHDT and YNNKEL (reference sequence). DNA for the CDR3: TGTGCCAGCAGCCAAGAAGGAACTCGCAGTGGGTACTTC. This sequence encodes CASSQEGTRSGYF.

This clonotype was counted a few times. V is TRBV12-3 or TRBV12-4 and J is TRBJ2-7, with unresolved D. V was pared by 4 bases and J by 3 bases, with 19 bases between. There are 16 residues in the CDR3. The CDR3 DNA sequence: TGTGCCAGCAGTTCCCCCGGGCTGGGCCATAACTACGAGCAGTACTTC. Encoded protein: CASSSPGLGHNYEQYF.

A note on this clonotype: An end of the junction differs from the germline gene, which may be a read error. The chain is built from TRBV9 and TRBJ1-1; no clear D. The CDR3 runs to 13 residues. Germline V gene sequence: CDR1 SGDLS, CDR2 YYNGEE. The CDR3 here is CTSSVKGYTEAFF. CDR3 in DNA: TGTACCAGCAGCGTGAAGGGCTACACTGAAGCTTTCTTT.